The next 18 T cell receptor beta chains were all read from a single sample in a study of beta chain features in type 1 diabetes. Since all of the isolated RNA was reverse transcribed, expressed TCRB transcripts were what got sequenced. Some clones are missing from TCRdb's copy, which holds only in-frame ones; the method was immunoSEQ multiplex PCR. The sample comprises 250,000 to 300,000 clones, 8% of which are singletons, and 1% rests with the top ten. Sequencing input: central memory CD4+ T cells from blood. These receptors all stem from a woman aged 18-35 years in good health.

There are a few counts of this clone. This rearrangement joins TRBV30 to TRBJ2-2; TRBD2 is a possible D gene (5 bases). This CDR3 region has 15 residues. V lost 3 bases, J lost 1 base, and 12 bases lay in between. Germline CDR1 is GTSNPN and CDR2 is SVGIG (reference sequence). CDR3 sequence reads: CAWRVGGRNTGELFF. DNA of the CDR3: TGTGCCTGGAGAGTCGGCGGGCGGAACACCGGGGAGCTGTTTTTT.

This sequence joins TRBV7-9 and TRBJ1-1; D may be TRBD1 (6 bases). This CDR3 spans 15 amino acids. Trimming cost V 6 bases and J 2 bases, with 16 bases left between them. The germline V gene encodes CDR1 SEHNR and CDR2 FQNEAQ (reference sequence). The DNA of the CDR3 is TGTGCCAGCAGTCGTATCGGGGGCGCAAACACTGAAGCTTTCTTT. This codes for CASSRIGGANTEAFF.

This chain uses TRBV5-1 with TRBJ2-1; D call uncertain. Trimming took 0 bases from V and 0 from J, leaving 10 bases between them. Germline V gives CDR1 SGHRS, CDR2 YFSETQ. The CDR3 length is 16 residues. CDR3 in amino acids: CASSLVAARSYNEQFF. CDR3 coding DNA: TGCGCCAGCAGCTTGGTTGCGGCCCGCTCCTACAATGAGCAGTTCTTC.

This clone was counted a few times. The V gene is TRBV19, the J gene TRBJ2-7; 10 positions match TRBD1. Germline CDR1 reads LNHDA; CDR2 reads SQIVND (reference sequence). The CDR3 covers 15 residues. After removal of 0 bases from V and 9 bases from J, the junction contained 8 bases not matched to a gene. The CDR3 sequence is CASSIDETGGPWQYV. In nucleotides, the CDR3 is TGTGCCAGTAGTATAGATGAGACAGGGGGCCCTTGGCAGTACGTC.

This chain links TRBV7-2 with TRBJ2-3; possibly TRBD1 or TRBD2 for D (5 bases each). V was cut by 0 bases and J by 0 bases, with 7 bases left in between. Germline lookup yields CDR1 SGHTA and CDR2 FQGNSA. The CDR3 sequence is 15 residues long. CDR3 nucleotide sequence: TGTGCCAGCAGCTTAGCGGGACCTAGCACAGATACGCAGTATTTT. Translated: CASSLAGPSTDTQYF.

This clone occurred a few times. The chain combines TRBV18 with TRBJ2-1; D is undetermined. V lost 1 base to trimming and J lost 10 bases, with 11 bases between them. Germline V gene lookup returns CDR1 KGHSH and CDR2 LQKENI. The CDR3 covers 13 residues. In DNA, the CDR3 is TGTGCCAGCTCACCACGCGAAAACACAGAGCAGTTCTTC. Residues: CASSPRENTEQFF.

V usage is TRBV7-2 and J usage is TRBJ1-1; tentatively, D is TRBD1 (5 bases). CDR1 and CDR2 (germline): SGHTA, FQGNSA. This CDR3 comprises 13 residues. The V and J ends lost 6 bases and 5 bases respectively, with 13 bases between them. This CDR3 is CASSFSRETEAFF. CDR3 bases: TGTGCCAGCAGTTTCTCCAGGGAGACTGAAGCTTTCTTT. Full variable domain (outside the CDR3, taken from reference TRBV7-2 and TRBJ1-1): GAGVSQSPSNKVTEKGKDVELRCDPISGHTALYWYRQSLGQGLEFLIYFQGNSAPDKSGLPSDRFSAERTGGSVSTLTIQRTQQEDSAVYLCASSFSRETEAFFGQGTRLTVV.

The gene calls are TRBV5-1 and TRBJ1-1; D ambiguous. Germline assignment: CDR1 SGHRS and CDR2 YFSETQ. V shed 4 bases and J shed 2 bases, with 9 bases lying between them. The CDR3 covers 13 residues. This CDR3 reads CASSREANTEAFF. For the CDR3, the DNA is TGCGCCAGCAGCCGAGAGGCCAACACTGAAGCTTTCTTT.

This clone appeared a few times. This chain links TRBV27 with TRBJ2-1; 10 positions match TRBD2. CDR1 and CDR2 (germline): MNHEY, SMNVEV (reference sequence). V trimming: 5 bases; J trimming: 4 bases; junction bases outside the gene matches: 11. This CDR3 is built from 17 residues. The CDR3 coding sequence is TGTGCCAGCAGTCCCCGAAAAGCGGGGGGGATATACAATGAGCAGTTCTTC. This gives the protein CASSPRKAGGIYNEQFF.

The sample holds one count of this clone. This rearrangement joins TRBV5-4 to TRBJ2-5; 7 bases are a match to TRBD2. J gave up 5 bases and V 4 bases, and 8 bases lay outside the gene matches. The CDR3 extends over 14 amino acids. CDR1 and CDR2 from the germline V gene are SGHNT and YYREEE (reference sequence). CDR3 bases: TGTGCCAGCAGCACGGTCGGACTAGGGGAGACCCAGTACTTC. Amino acid sequence: CASSTVGLGETQYF.

This clone appeared a few times. The chain has TRBV5-1 and TRBJ1-2, with D hard to call. The ends were cut back, 4 bases at V and 2 bases at J, with 18 bases in the middle. CDR1 is SGHRS, CDR2 YFSETQ, per germline. The CDR3 covers 16 residues. CDR3 nucleotide sequence: TGCGCCAGCAGCGAAGGGCCTCCGGCTATGAACTATGGCTACACCTTC. This translates into CASSEGPPAMNYGYTF.

J is TRBJ2-5 and V is TRBV7-9; D possibly corresponds to TRBD2 (5 bases). CDR3 length: 12 residues. Germline V gives CDR1 SEHNR, CDR2 FQNEAQ (reference sequence). The V gene lost 8 bases and the J gene lost 5 bases, with 12 bases spanning the gap. DNA of the CDR3: TGTGCCAGCGGTGAGACGGGGGAGACCCAGTACTTC. The encoded protein is CASGETGETQYF.

In its sample, this clone was seen many times. The chain links TRBV7-2 to TRBJ1-6; D call uncertain. In germline, CDR1 is SGHTA, CDR2 FQGNSA. V was shortened by 5 bases and J by 8 bases, with 7 bases between the two germline ends. This CDR3 is 12 amino acids long. The CDR3: CASSAEYSPLHF. As DNA, the CDR3 is TGTGCCAGCAGCGCCGAGTATTCACCCCTCCACTTT.

In this sample, this clone is medium-sized. This sequence joins TRBV6-6 and TRBJ2-1; no definite D call. The V and J ends lost 7 bases and 5 bases respectively, with 12 bases between them. The germline CDR1 and CDR2 sequences are MNHNY and SVGAGI (reference sequence). This CDR3 has 13 amino acids. CDR3: CASILPGNNEQFF. CDR3 nucleotides: TGTGCCAGCATACTACCGGGTAACAATGAGCAGTTCTTC.

Of note for this clone: This likely came from a read error, as a far larger clone is one base away. This chain uses TRBV5-6 with TRBJ1-1; 9 nucleotides agree with TRBD1. Trimming cost V 4 bases and J 1 base; bases outside gene matches: 5. Germline V gene sequence: CDR1 SGHDT, CDR2 YYEEEE. The CDR3 loop spans 15 amino acids. This chain's CDR3 is CASSTGQGSNTEAFF. CDR3 bases: TGTGCCAGCAGCACGGGACAGGGATCGAACACTGAAGCTTTCTTT.

The V call is TRBV28, the J call TRBJ2-1, with TRBD1 matching 9 bases. Germline CDR1 and CDR2: MDHEN and SYDVKM. V lost 4 bases, J lost 7 bases, and 11 bases stayed unmatched. This CDR3 region has 16 residues. The CDR3 coding sequence is TGTGCCAGCAGTTCCTCCCTGACAGGGGGTGGAAATGAGCAGTTCTTC. It codes for CASSSSLTGGGNEQFF.

The chain has TRBV2 and TRBJ2-1; 10 bases are a match to TRBD2. This CDR3 has 15 residues. Germline V CDR1 and CDR2: SNHLY, FYNNEI. With 6 bases clipped from V and 9 bases from J, the junction kept 11 bases outside the gene matches. CDR3 sequence: CASSLSSGSVSEQFF. CDR3 DNA sequence: TGTGCCAGCAGCCTCTCTAGCGGGAGCGTTAGTGAGCAGTTCTTC.

This clone was detected many times. This chain uses TRBV23-1 with TRBJ1-5, with 7 positions matching TRBD1. TRBV23-1 is placed among ORFs of uncertain function. V was pared by 0 bases and J by 0 bases, with 2 bases of the junction left unmatched. This CDR3 spans 16 amino acids. The CDR3 sequence is CASSQSTGNSNQPQHF. The DNA for the CDR3 is TGCGCCAGCAGTCAATCGACAGGGAATAGCAATCAGCCCCAGCATTTT.